This T cell receptor (beta chain) was sequenced during a study of T cell responses to AZD1222 COVID-19 vaccine. Study overall: Pooled samples include second doses given at about 4 or 12 weeks.

Assay: immunoSEQ multiplex PCR; the TCRdb copy retains only in-frame clones and omits some. The sample has roughly 93,000 clones; 70% to 90% are singletons. This CDR3 comprises 13 residues. Germline V gene lookup returns CDR1 MNHEY and CDR2 SVGAGI. V trimming: 8 bases; J trimming: 2 bases; junction bases outside the gene matches: 6. J is TRBJ2-7 and V is TRBV6-5; 7 nucleotides match TRBD2. This material consisted of peripheral blood, taken on day 0 of AZD1222 vaccination. The TCR was taken from an adult in good health. As DNA, the CDR3 is TGTGCCAGCCATAGTGGGGGGGCCTACGAGCAGTACTTC. It is translated as CASHSGGAYEQYF.